The 3 T cell receptor beta chains below all came from one sample that was sequenced in a study of cytomegalovirus exposure and HLA in healthy donors. The PCR employed 60 Vbeta primers together with 13 Jbeta primers. Profiled with immunoSEQ multiplex PCR; TCRdb holds only in-frame clones, not every one. The table lists under 200,000 clones, over 75% of them singletons, with 6.3% in the top ten. The sequenced material came from PBMCs. The receptors come from a man aged 35-49 years in good health and CMV-seropositive.

V is TRBV7-9 and J is TRBJ2-3, with a tentative D call TRBD2 (6 bases). Germline-derived CDR1 and CDR2 are SEHNR and FQNEAQ (reference sequence). The length of the CDR3 is 16 residues. The germline V and J ends were trimmed by 5 bases and 0 bases, with 15 bases remaining between them. CDR3 in DNA: TGTGCCAGCAGCAATAGGTGGAGGGGTAGCACAGATACGCAGTATTTT. This gives the protein CASSNRWRGSTDTQYF. The whole variable domain, filled in from reference TRBV7-9 and TRBJ2-3, reads DTGVSQNPRHKITKRGQNVTFRCDPISEHNRLYWYRQTLGQGPEFLTYFQNEAQLEKSRLLSDRFSAERPKGSFSTLEIQRTEQGDSAMYLCASSNRWRGSTDTQYFGPGTRLTVL.

This chain joins TRBV7-6 and TRBJ2-7; D possibly corresponds to TRBD1 (6 bases). Germline assignment: CDR1 SGHVS and CDR2 FNYEAQ. Trimming took off 7 bases at V and 0 bases at J, with 7 bases between the two ends. The CDR3 loop spans 12 amino acids. In DNA form, the CDR3 reads TGTGCCAGCACAGGGGACTCCTACGAGCAGTACTTC. Translated: CASTGDSYEQYF. Full variable domain (remainder filled in from reference TRBV7-6 and TRBJ2-7): GAGVSQSPRYKVTKRGQDVALRCDPISGHVSLYWYRQALGQGPEFLTYFNYEAQQDKSGLPNDRFSAERPEGSISTLTIQRTEQRDSAMYRCASTGDSYEQYFGPGTRLTVT.

Concerning this clone: Additional DNA sequences in this sample encode the identical CDR3. This chain uses TRBV5-8 with TRBJ2-7; TRBD2 aligns across 8 bases. Germline CDR1 and CDR2: SGHTS and YDEGEE. This CDR3 has 17 residues. V shed 4 bases and J 1 base; nucleotides not matched to a gene: 13. Written as DNA, the CDR3 is TGTGCCAGCAGCCGGGGACTGGCGGGGGGTCCATCCTACGAGCAGTACTTC. Translated: CASSRGLAGGPSYEQYF.